This T cell receptor (beta chain) was sequenced for a study of Tregs in tolerant kidney transplant recipients. The study's findings and limits: This study did not directly address biological reproducibility.

Clones were read by immunoSEQ multiplex PCR, and TCRdb kept only the in-frame ones, dropping some. This sample has about 77,000 clones, with 98% found just once. CD4+CD25+CD127- Tregs, CD4+CD25- non-Tregs, CD4 and CD8 cells were sorted. Germline CDR1 and CDR2: MNHNY and SVGAGI (reference sequence). Trimming pared 0 bases from V and 5 bases from J, leaving 17 bases between. The length of the CDR3 is 16 residues. On this clone: Its antigen is not known.

This chain joins TRBV6-6 and TRBJ2-7, with D perhaps matching TRBD2 (6 bases). The input for sequencing was CD4+ T cells from blood, taken before the transplant. This TCR derives from a human donor who received a combined kidney and bone marrow transplant. DNA of the CDR3: TGTGCCAGCAGTTACTCTAGGGGCGCGGAGGGCCACGAGCAGTACTTC. Translating it yields CASSYSRGAEGHEQYF.